This T cell receptor (beta chain) appears in the sequencing data of a study of T cells in Graves' hyperthyroidism and ophthalmopathy. The source material, RNA transcripts, was used to amplify TCR beta CDR3 regions. In the first-round RT-PCR of the TCR CDR3, the HTBI primer set was used. TCRdb re-called the multiplex PCR reads with MiXCR, one entry per CDR3 protein. Here the sample spans about 600,000 distinct CDR3 sequences, roughly 15% being singletons. This clonotype has more than one count but fewer than ten. The CDR3 runs 14 residues. Trimming cost V 0 bases and J 15 bases, with 18 bases left between them. Germline lookup yields CDR1 DFQATT and CDR2 SNEGSKA (reference sequence).

V usage is TRBV20-1 and J usage is TRBJ1-6; D remains ambiguous. The clonotype was recovered from a woman in her forties with Graves' ophthalmopathy. The sequenced sample was blood. CDR3 bases: TGCAGTGCTAGAGATCCCAGCCGGCTGGAAGTCCTCCACTTT. Its protein is CSARDPSRLEVLHF.